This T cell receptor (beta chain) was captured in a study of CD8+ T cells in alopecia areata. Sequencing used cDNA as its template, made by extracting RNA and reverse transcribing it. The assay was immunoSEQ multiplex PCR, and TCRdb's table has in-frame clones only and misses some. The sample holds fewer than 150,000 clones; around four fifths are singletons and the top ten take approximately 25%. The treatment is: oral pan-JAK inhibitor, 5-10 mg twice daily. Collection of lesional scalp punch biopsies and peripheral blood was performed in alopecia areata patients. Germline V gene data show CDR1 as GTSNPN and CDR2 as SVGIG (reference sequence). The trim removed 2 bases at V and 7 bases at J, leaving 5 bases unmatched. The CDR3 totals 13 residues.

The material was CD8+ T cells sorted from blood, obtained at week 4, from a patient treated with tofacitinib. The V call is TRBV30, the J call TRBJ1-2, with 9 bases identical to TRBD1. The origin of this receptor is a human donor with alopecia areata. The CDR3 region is CAWSRGTGSGYTF. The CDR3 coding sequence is TGTGCCTGGAGTAGGGGGACAGGGAGTGGCTACACCTTC.